Listed below are T cell receptor beta chains from one sample, sequenced in a study of CD8+ T cells in alopecia areata. Profiling relied on immunoSEQ multiplex PCR, and the TCRdb table lists in-frame clones only, not all of them. The repertoire holds approximately 59,000 clones, with about half as singletons. The sequencing here drew on CD8+ T cells sorted from blood, taken at week 0. These receptors were obtained from a human donor with alopecia areata. Each CDR3 is given with its conserved first and last residue. D genes are given only for firm matches. A row's size may be missing; if present it is once, few, many or a size class.

.	TRBJ2-5	TRBV6-1	.	CASSESLALGTQYF	TGTGCCAGCAGTGAATCGTTGGCCCTAGGGACCCAGTACTTC
TRBD2	TRBJ2-5	TRBV28	.	CASTETSGEETQYF	TGTGCCAGCACCGAGACTAGCGGAGAGGAGACCCAGTACTTC
.	TRBJ2-5	TRBV7-9	few	CAIMTGGTQYF	TGTGCCATTATGACAGGAGGGACCCAGTACTTC
.	TRBJ1-5	TRBV28	medium-sized	CASSLAGGNQPQHF	TGTGCCAGCAGTTTGGCGGGGGGCAATCAGCCCCAGCATTTT
TRBD2	TRBJ2-7	TRBV4-2	.	CASSQVRAGVNEQYF	TGTGCCAGCAGCCAAGTTCGGGCGGGAGTAAACGAGCAGTACTTC
TRBD1	TRBJ2-7	TRBV27	few	CASSLTGSPIYEQYF	TGTGCCAGCAGTCTGACAGGGAGTCCGATCTACGAGCAGTACTTC
.	TRBJ1-1	TRBV29-1	.	CSVSPREEAFF	TGCAGCGTTTCACCTCGGGAGGAAGCTTTCTTT
.	TRBJ2-1	TRBV19	.	CASRKSSDEQFF	TGTGCCAGTAGAAAATCGAGCGATGAGCAGTTCTTC
.	TRBJ2-7	TRBV27	few	CASSLGQGTYEQYF	TGTGCCAGCAGTTTAGGGCAGGGTACCTACGAGCAGTACTTC
.	TRBJ2-1	TRBV13	few	CASSLRGNEQFF	TGTGCCAGCAGCCTAAGGGGTAATGAGCAGTTCTTC
TRBD1	TRBJ2-7	TRBV27	.	CASSITGANSYEQYF	TGTGCCAGCAGTATCACAGGGGCCAACTCCTACGAGCAGTACTTC
.	TRBJ2-7	TRBV4-3	few	CASSQVGRNEQYF	TGCGCCAGCAGCCAAGTGGGCAGGAACGAGCAGTACTTC
TRBD2	TRBJ2-3	TRBV30	few	CAWIHGRADTQYF	TGTGCCTGGATTCACGGGAGGGCAGATACGCAGTATTTT
.	TRBJ1-1	TRBV13	.	CASSLRGTEAFF	TGTGCCAGCAGCTTAAGGGGGACTGAAGCTTTCTTT
TRBD1	TRBJ2-7	TRBV4-1	.	CASSPRQGAYEQYF	TGCGCCAGCAGCCCTCGACAGGGGGCTTACGAGCAGTACTTC
.	TRBJ2-2	TRBV15	once	CATSTLRLDTGELFF	TGTGCCACCAGCACCCTGCGGTTGGACACCGGGGAGCTGTTTTTT